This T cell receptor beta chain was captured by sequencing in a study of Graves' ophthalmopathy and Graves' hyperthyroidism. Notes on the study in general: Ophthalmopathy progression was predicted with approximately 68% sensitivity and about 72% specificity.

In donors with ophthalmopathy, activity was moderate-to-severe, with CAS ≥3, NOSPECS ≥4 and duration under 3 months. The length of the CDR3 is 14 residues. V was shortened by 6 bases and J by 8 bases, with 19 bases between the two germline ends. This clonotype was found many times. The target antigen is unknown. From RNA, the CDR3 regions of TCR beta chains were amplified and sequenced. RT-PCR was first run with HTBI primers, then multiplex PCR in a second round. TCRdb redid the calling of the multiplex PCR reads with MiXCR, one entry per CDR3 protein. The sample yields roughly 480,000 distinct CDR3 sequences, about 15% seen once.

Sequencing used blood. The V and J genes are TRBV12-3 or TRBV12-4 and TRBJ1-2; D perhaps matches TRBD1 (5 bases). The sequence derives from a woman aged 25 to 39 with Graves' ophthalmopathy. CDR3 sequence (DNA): TGTGCCAGCAGATCAAGTCAGGGTGCTGAAGGCTACACCTTC. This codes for CASRSSQGAEGYTF.